One T cell receptor (beta chain) is described in this entry. This specimen belongs to a study of response to subunit inactivated influenza vaccine. V was pared by 0 bases and J by 3 bases, with 6 bases between. Germline CDR1 is MNHEY and CDR2 is SVGAGI. The CDR3 has 13 amino acids. TCRdb reprocessed the RT-PCR reads with MiXCR, giving one entry per CDR3 protein. The table has about 620,000 distinct CDR3 sequences, roughly 12% seen once. The same sample was also used in a study of T cells expressing NK-cell markers. This second study says: TCR beta libraries carry UMIs added by 5'RACE template switching. One of eight sequenced donors was HCMV-seronegative; the other seven were seropositive. In five to seven donors, dominant CD3+CD56+NKG2C+ clonotypes ranked among the top 10 CD8+ clonotypes.

This TCR came from a man between 50 and 59 years old who received an inactivated influenza vaccine. V gene TRBV6-5 combines with J gene TRBJ2-7; D remains unclear. The sequencing here drew on PBMCs from blood, taken on the day of vaccination. The CDR3 region has the DNA TGTGCCAGCAGTTACTCCGGCCGCTACGAGCAGTACTTC. Its protein is CASSYSGRYEQYF.